The clone carrying this T cell receptor (beta chain) was seen a few times. Its matching antigen is unknown. This beta chain was picked up by a library intended for alpha chains and is off target, so its count carries little meaning. Germline lookup yields CDR1 SGDLS and CDR2 YYNGEE. The CDR3 has 16 residues. Deletions cut 0 bases from V and 4 bases from J, with 16 bases between. The time point here: sample taken at primary tumor resection. Sequencing covered unsorted whole RNA taken from tumor, nontumor lung or frozen PBMC. The donors, about 78 patients with untreated early-stage non-small cell lung cancer, provided the samples. The data originate from a study of spatial heterogeneity in lung cancer. Study at large: Mean representation of each unique TCR and UMI combination in the raw reads exceeded nine occurrences. Study-level results: Tumor TCRs that were ubiquitous and expanded showed up in blood more at resection than follow-up.

A single record per CDR3 protein comes from TCRdb applying MiXCR to the 5' RACE reads. The sample yields roughly 5,100 distinct CDR3 sequences, around 35% seen once. The source is a female donor with early-stage non-small cell lung cancer. The specimen comprised PBMCs, sampled at surgery. The chain couples TRBV9 to TRBJ2-5; D remains unclear. CDR3 bases: TGTGCCAGCAGCGTAGGGACCACACCCCTTGGAGAGACCCAGTACTTC. This codes for CASSVGTTPLGETQYF.